The present TCR beta chain was sequenced within a study of cytomegalovirus exposure and HLA in healthy donors. Regarding the study as a whole: Sequencing artifact likely explains a cluster of highly shared sequence variants.

CDR1 is SGHTA, CDR2 FQGNSA, per germline. The J segment lost 0 bases and the V segment lost 3 bases, leaving 9 bases of the junction unmatched. The CDR3 sequence is 18 residues long. Amplification used 60 Vbeta primers and 13 Jbeta primers. Profiling relied on immunoSEQ multiplex PCR, and the TCRdb table lists in-frame clones only, not all of them. Among 180,000 or so clones listed, approximately 71% were seen once. This clone was counted between two and nine times. Antigen specificity is unknown. Material for sequencing was PBMCs. This TCR was recovered from a woman in her thirties or forties in good health and CMV-seropositive. V gene TRBV7-2 combines with J gene TRBJ2-2; 8 nucleotides match TRBD1. The CDR3 coding sequence is TGTGCCAGCAGCTTCCTTCCCCAGGGGGCAACGAACACCGGGGAGCTGTTTTTT. The encoded protein is CASSFLPQGATNTGELFF.